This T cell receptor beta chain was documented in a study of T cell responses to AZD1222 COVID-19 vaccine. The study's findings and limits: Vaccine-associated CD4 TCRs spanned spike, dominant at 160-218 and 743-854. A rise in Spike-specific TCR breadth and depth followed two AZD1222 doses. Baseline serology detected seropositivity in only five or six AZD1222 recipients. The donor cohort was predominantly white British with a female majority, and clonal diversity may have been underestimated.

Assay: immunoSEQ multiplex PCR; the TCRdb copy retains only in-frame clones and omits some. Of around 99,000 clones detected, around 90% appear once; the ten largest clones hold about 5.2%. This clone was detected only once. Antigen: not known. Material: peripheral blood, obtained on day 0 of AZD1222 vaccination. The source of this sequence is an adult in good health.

In DNA form, the CDR3 reads TGCAGCGTTGCGTTCCAGGTTGATTCACCCCTCCACTTT. Translated, it gives CSVAFQVDSPLHF. The chain uses TRBV29-1 and TRBJ1-6; D unresolved. This CDR3 spans 13 amino acids. V lost 4 bases to trimming and J lost 8 bases, with 12 bases between them. Germline values: CDR1 SQVTM, CDR2 ANQGSEA.